These 20 T cell receptor beta chains were sequenced from one sample in a study of beta chain features in type 1 diabetes. Study findings and constraints: Within each of all four CD4+ subsets, Type 1 diabetes patients had TCRB CDR3s that were moderately but significantly shorter.

These receptors lack a known antigen. Expressed TCRB transcripts were sequenced, since all the RNA that had been isolated was reverse transcribed. Measured with immunoSEQ multiplex PCR; TCRdb has only the in-frame clones, and not every one. The sample consists of around 650,000 clones, around 12% of them appearing once. Sequenced sample: naive CD4+ T cells from blood. These receptors all stem from a man aged 30-40 years with type 1 diabetes.

The chain carries TRBV6-6 and TRBJ1-5, with D tentatively TRBD1 (5 bases). The CDR3 length is 14 residues. With 0 bases removed from V and 7 bases from J, the gap between germline ends came to 10 bases. CDR1 MNHNY and CDR2 SVGAGI come from the germline V gene (reference sequence). The CDR3 spells CASSYSGREQPQHF. The DNA of the CDR3 is TGTGCCAGCAGTTACTCGGGCAGGGAACAGCCCCAGCATTTT.

This rearrangement joins TRBV2 to TRBJ2-2; tentatively, D is TRBD1 or TRBD2 (6 bases each). In germline, CDR1 is SNHLY, CDR2 FYNNEI. The CDR3 is 15 residues long. V lost 8 bases to trimming and J lost 6 bases, with 19 bases between them. The CDR3, as DNA: TGTGCCAGCCCCCGGGGGCAGGGTGGATCCGGGGAGCTGTTTTTT. It yields the protein CASPRGQGGSGELFF. Full variable domain (missing parts from reference TRBV2 and TRBJ2-2): EPEVTQTPSHQVTQMGQEVILRCVPISNHLYFYWYRQILGQKVEFLVSFYNNEISEKSEIFDDQFSVERPDGSNFTLKIRSTKLEDSAMYFCASPRGQGGSGELFFGEGSRLTVL.

The chain carries TRBV7-9 and TRBJ2-7, with D maybe TRBD1 (6 bases). The CDR3 runs to 11 residues. V lost 4 bases and J lost 10, with 11 bases in between. Germline-derived CDR1 and CDR2 are SEHNR and FQNEAQ (reference sequence). CDR3 DNA sequence: TGTGCCAGCAGCTCTCAGGGACACCAGTACTTC. Translation: CASSSQGHQYF.

The chain has TRBV10-3 and TRBJ2-7; no clear D. Germline CDR1 ENHRY, CDR2 SYGVKD. There are 12 residues in the CDR3. The ends were cut back, 3 bases at V and 6 bases at J, with 9 bases in the middle. CDR3 coding DNA: TGTGCCATCAGTGACAGACCATCCGAGCAGTACTTC. This codes for CAISDRPSEQYF.

The V gene is TRBV6-6, the J gene TRBJ1-2, with D perhaps matching TRBD1 (6 bases). The V and J ends lost 5 bases and 5 bases respectively, with 18 bases between them. The CDR3 runs 15 residues. The germline CDR1 and CDR2 sequences are MNHNY and SVGAGI (reference sequence). The CDR3 DNA sequence: TGTGCCAGCAGTCAACGGGACATTCAGGGATATGGCTACACCTTC. Its protein product is CASSQRDIQGYGYTF.

The chain joins TRBV9 to TRBJ2-1, with 7 bases that match TRBD2. Looked up from germline, CDR1 is SGDLS and CDR2 is YYNGEE. Losses at the gene ends were 5 bases for V and 6 bases for J; bases not matched to a gene: 8. The CDR3 has 14 residues. CDR3 residues: CASSTTSLGNEQFF. In nucleotides, the CDR3 is TGTGCCAGCAGTACGACTAGCTTAGGCAATGAGCAGTTCTTC. The variable domain in full, with the rest retrieved from reference TRBV9 and TRBJ2-1, is DSGVTQTPKHLITATGQRVTLRCSPRSGDLSVYWYQQSLDQGLQFLIQYYNGEERAKGNILERFSAQQFPDLHSELNLSSLELGDSALYFCASSTTSLGNEQFFGPGTRLTVL.

In this sample, this clone turned up a few times. V and J are TRBV10-3 and TRBJ1-6; a weak D match, TRBD1 (5 bases). Trimming cost V 3 bases and J 5 bases, with 8 bases left between them. The CDR3 is 14 amino acids. CDR1 is ENHRY and CDR2 is SYGVKD in the germline V gene. The CDR3 spells CAISEPGDNSPLHF. The CDR3 DNA is TGTGCCATCAGTGAACCGGGGGATAATTCACCCCTCCACTTT.

This clone has only a few counts. The V and J genes are TRBV9 and TRBJ1-4, with 9 bases matching TRBD1. This CDR3 has 17 residues. With 1 base clipped from V and 7 bases from J, the junction kept 11 bases outside the gene matches. Germline assignment: CDR1 SGDLS and CDR2 YYNGEE. The CDR3 sequence: CASSVSMHRGPSEKLFF. Written as DNA, the CDR3 is TGTGCCAGCAGCGTATCTATGCACAGGGGGCCTAGTGAAAAACTGTTTTTT. Full variable domain (outside the CDR3, taken from reference TRBV9 and TRBJ1-4): DSGVTQTPKHLITATGQRVTLRCSPRSGDLSVYWYQQSLDQGLQFLIQYYNGEERAKGNILERFSAQQFPDLHSELNLSSLELGDSALYFCASSVSMHRGPSEKLFFGSGTQLSVL.

The chain is built from TRBV7-9 and TRBJ1-6; possibly TRBD1 for D (6 bases). Germline CDR1 reads SEHNR; CDR2 reads FQNEAQ (reference sequence). The CDR3 runs to 14 residues. Trimming stripped 5 bases from V and 9 bases from J, with 14 bases between. The CDR3 sequence: CASSQQGTISPLHF. In nucleotides, the CDR3 is TGTGCCAGCAGCCAGCAGGGGACGATTTCACCCCTCCACTTT.

The chain carries TRBV5-5 and TRBJ2-2; D gene unclear. The CDR3 has 13 residues. Trimming removed 0 bases from V and 4 bases from J, with 4 bases in between. CDR1 and CDR2 from the germline V gene are SGHKS and YYEKEE (reference sequence). The CDR3 coding sequence is TGTGCCAGCAGCTTGGGGATCACCGGGGAGCTGTTTTTT. This translates into CASSLGITGELFF.

The V call is TRBV19, the J call TRBJ2-7; the D gene is possibly TRBD1 (6 bases). V gave up 7 bases and J gave up 0 bases, with 13 bases separating them. Germline CDR1 reads LNHDA; CDR2 reads SQIVND (reference sequence). The CDR3 sequence is 14 residues long. For the CDR3, the DNA is TGTGCCAGTACCAAGACAGGAGTCTCCTACGAGCAGTACTTC. Its protein is CASTKTGVSYEQYF.

This chain uses TRBV10-3 with TRBJ2-1; D is unclear. This CDR3 comprises 15 residues. With 0 bases removed from V and 7 bases from J, the gap between germline ends came to 13 bases. CDR1 ENHRY and CDR2 SYGVKD come from the germline V gene. CDR3 in amino acids: CAISESKYPINEQFF. The DNA for the CDR3 is TGTGCCATCAGTGAGTCGAAGTACCCTATAAATGAGCAGTTCTTC.

This clone was seen a handful of times. The rearrangement uses TRBV15 and TRBJ2-1, with 9 bases fitting TRBD1. Trimming at V came to 2 bases and at J to 5 bases, leaving 4 bases not matched to a gene. From germline, CDR1 is LNHNV and CDR2 YYDKDF (reference sequence). The CDR3 sequence is 15 residues long. CDR3 residues: CATSRRDRENNEQFF. Here the CDR3 DNA reads TGTGCCACCAGCAGACGGGACAGGGAAAACAATGAGCAGTTCTTC.

This clone was seen only a few times. The chain carries TRBV2 and TRBJ2-3; TRBD1 aligns across 7 bases. The CDR3 is 15 residues long. Germline V gene sequence: CDR1 SNHLY, CDR2 FYNNEI. J lost 4 bases, V lost 5 bases, and 9 bases had no gene match. CDR3 bases: TGTGCCAGCAGTCCGACAGGGTGGTCGGCAGATACGCAGTATTTT. Translation: CASSPTGWSADTQYF.

This clone was seen more than once but under ten times. This chain uses TRBV6-5 with TRBJ2-3, with unresolved D. The CDR3 runs to 15 residues. V was cut by 5 bases and J by 2 bases, with 14 bases left in between. Germline V gives CDR1 MNHEY, CDR2 SVGAGI. The CDR3 DNA reads TGTGCCAGCAGTCGGTCTAGTACCCTCACAGATACGCAGTATTTT. Encoded protein: CASSRSSTLTDTQYF.

The genes are TRBV30 and TRBJ1-4; D perhaps matches TRBD1 (5 bases). Germline V lookup: CDR1 GTSNPN, CDR2 SVGIG (reference sequence). Trimming stripped 5 bases from V and 14 bases from J, with 15 bases between. The CDR3 runs 11 residues. The CDR3 DNA sequence: TGTGCCTGGCTTACGGGGGGTCAGCTGTTTTTT. Protein sequence: CAWLTGGQLFF.

The chain recombines TRBV6-5 with TRBJ1-5, with D uncertain. This CDR3 region has 14 residues. Deletions cut 2 bases from V and 4 bases from J, with 9 bases between. Germline V gene data show CDR1 as MNHEY and CDR2 as SVGAGI. CDR3 loop: CASSYLSENQPQHF. The CDR3 nucleotides read TGTGCCAGCAGTTACCTATCGGAGAATCAGCCCCAGCATTTT.

The chain carries TRBV19 and TRBJ1-3, with no clear D. Germline values: CDR1 LNHDA, CDR2 SQIVND (reference sequence). The CDR3 has 14 residues. Trimming left V 5 bases short and J 2 bases short, with 10 bases between. Written as DNA, the CDR3 is TGTGCCAGTAGTGAGTCCAATCCTGGAAACACCATATATTTT. As protein: CASSESNPGNTIYF. Supplemented by reference TRBV19 and TRBJ1-3, the full variable domain reads DGGITQSPKYLFRKEGQNVTLSCEQNLNHDAMYWYRQDPGQGLRLIYYSQIVNDFQKGDIAEGYSVSREKKESFPLTVTSAQKNPTAFYLCASSESNPGNTIYFGEGSWLTVV.

The chain joins TRBV6-6 to TRBJ2-5; the D gene is possibly TRBD2 (5 bases). The CDR3 totals 14 residues. Germline-derived CDR1 and CDR2 are MNHNY and SVGAGI (reference sequence). Trimming took off 6 bases at V and 3 bases at J, with 14 bases between the two ends. The CDR3 protein is CASSSGKHKETQYF. CDR3 nucleotide sequence: TGTGCCAGCAGCTCCGGGAAACACAAAGAGACCCAGTACTTC.

This rearrangement joins TRBV5-1 to TRBJ2-5; TRBD2 might be the D (5 bases). The J call is doubtful: the DNA matches TRBJ2-7 better. Looked up from germline, CDR1 is SGHRS and CDR2 is YFSETQ. The CDR3 spans 13 residues. In DNA form, the CDR3 reads TGCGCCAGCAGCCTGGGAGATGGCTACGAGCAGTACTTC. As protein: CASSLGDGYEQYF.